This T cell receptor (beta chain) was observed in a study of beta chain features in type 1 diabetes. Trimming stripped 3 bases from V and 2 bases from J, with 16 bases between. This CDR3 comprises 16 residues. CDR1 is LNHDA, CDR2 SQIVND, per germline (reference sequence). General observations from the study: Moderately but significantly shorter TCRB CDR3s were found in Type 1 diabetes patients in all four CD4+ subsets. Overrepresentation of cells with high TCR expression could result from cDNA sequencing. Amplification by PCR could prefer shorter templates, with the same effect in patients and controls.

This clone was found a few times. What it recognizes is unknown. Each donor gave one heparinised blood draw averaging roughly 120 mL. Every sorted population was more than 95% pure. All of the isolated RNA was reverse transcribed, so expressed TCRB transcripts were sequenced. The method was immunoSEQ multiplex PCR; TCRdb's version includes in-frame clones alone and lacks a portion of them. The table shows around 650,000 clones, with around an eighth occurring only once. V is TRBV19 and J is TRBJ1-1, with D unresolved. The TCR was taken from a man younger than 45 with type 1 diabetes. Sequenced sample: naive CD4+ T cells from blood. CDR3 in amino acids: CASSIMGISTNTEAFF. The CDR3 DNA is TGTGCCAGTAGTATTATGGGGATTTCCACAAACACTGAAGCTTTCTTT.